This record covers a single T cell receptor beta chain. This sample was included in a study of blood T cell repertoires in COVID-19. Study-level information: PBMCs, B-cell-depleted T cells, or T cells provided the cDNA or gDNA that made up the material.

Germline assignment: CDR1 SQVTM and CDR2 ANQGSEA. Trimming took off 1 base at V and 4 bases at J, with 5 bases between the two ends. The CDR3 has 12 residues. Generated by immunoSEQ multiplex PCR, the TCRdb table keeps only in-frame clones and is missing some. The data contain fewer than 200,000 clones, roughly 88% of them singletons. The TCR sequence derives from a woman aged 18-29 years who had recovered from COVID-19. The sample taken for sequencing was PBMCs or T cells enriched from blood (not recorded which). This chain connects TRBV29-1 to TRBJ2-1, with D possibly TRBD1 on 5 matching bases. The CDR3 coding sequence is TGCAGCGTTGAAGGACAGTACAATGAGCAGTTCTTC. Its translation is CSVEGQYNEQFF.